The sequence of this TCR beta chain was determined in a study of vaccination effects on CD4 cells after COVID-19. Some clones are missing from TCRdb's copy, which holds only in-frame ones; the method was immunoSEQ multiplex PCR. The data hold 25,000 to 35,000 clones, with roughly two thirds observed a single time. Note on this clone: Its antigen remains unknown.

Per the germline V gene, CDR1 is LGHDT and CDR2 is YNNKEL (reference sequence). The length of the CDR3 is 13 residues. V was clipped by 1 base and J by 1 base, with 4 bases between them. Pools of viral peptides were used by the ViraFEST assay to expand antigen-specific CD4+ T cells ahead of sequencing. CD4+ T cells were isolated after less than 13 days of culture. Sample: CD4+ T cells from PBMCs cultured with HCoV-229E spike peptides, taken before COVID-19 vaccination. This sequence was found in a human donor who received a COVID-19 vaccine. V usage is TRBV3-1 (or the pseudogene TRBV3-2) and J usage is TRBJ1-1, with D unresolved. Here the CDR3 reads CASSQGRNTEAFF. CDR3 coding DNA: TGTGCCAGCAGCCAAGGACGGAACACTGAAGCTTTCTTT.